This TCR beta chain was obtained from a study of response to subunit inactivated influenza vaccine. Study-wide results and caveats: Researchers suggested that each seasonal influenza vaccination recruits few new T cells.

This clonotype was observed many times. Antigen specificity is unknown. Germline values: CDR1 MNHEY, CDR2 SVGAGI. Trimming shortened V by 2 bases and J by 10 bases, and 11 bases separated the two germline ends. The CDR3 spans 12 residues. From the RT-PCR reads, TCRdb called clonotypes with MiXCR, one entry per CDR3 protein. Of about 190,000 distinct CDR3 sequences in the sample, approximately 15% were seen once. The material was CD8+ T cells sorted from PBMCs, obtained roughly 5 days after vaccination. This clonotype was sampled from a man in his fifties who received an inactivated influenza vaccine. The chain recombines TRBV6-5 with TRBJ1-1; perhaps TRBD1 as D (5 bases). The CDR3 DNA is TGTGCCAGCAGTTACGGGGGGGACCGAGCTTTCTTT. Protein product: CASSYGGDRAFF.